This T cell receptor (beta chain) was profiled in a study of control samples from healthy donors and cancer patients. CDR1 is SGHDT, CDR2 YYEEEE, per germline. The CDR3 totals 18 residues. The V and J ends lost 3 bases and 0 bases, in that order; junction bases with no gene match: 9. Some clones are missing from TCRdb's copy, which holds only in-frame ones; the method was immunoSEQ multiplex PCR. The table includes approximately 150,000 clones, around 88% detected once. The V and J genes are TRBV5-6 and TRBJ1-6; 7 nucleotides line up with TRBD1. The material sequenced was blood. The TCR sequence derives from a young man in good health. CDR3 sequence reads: CASSSTGEGPSYNSPLHF. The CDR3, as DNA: TGTGCCAGCAGCTCCACAGGGGAGGGTCCCTCCTATAATTCACCCCTCCACTTT.